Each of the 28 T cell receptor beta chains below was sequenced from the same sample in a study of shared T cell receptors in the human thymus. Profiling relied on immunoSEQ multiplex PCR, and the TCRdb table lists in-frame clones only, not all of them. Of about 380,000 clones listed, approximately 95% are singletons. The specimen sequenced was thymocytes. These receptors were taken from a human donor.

CDR3 sequence: CASNPLSEKNIQYF. In DNA form, the CDR3 reads TGTGCCAGCAACCCTCTCTCGGAGAAAAACATTCAGTACTTC. The V and J genes are TRBV28 and TRBJ2-4; D is undetermined. In germline, CDR1 is MDHEN, CDR2 SYDVKM. The CDR3 is 14 amino acids. The V end lost 7 bases, the J end lost 4 bases, and 14 bases lay between the germline ends.

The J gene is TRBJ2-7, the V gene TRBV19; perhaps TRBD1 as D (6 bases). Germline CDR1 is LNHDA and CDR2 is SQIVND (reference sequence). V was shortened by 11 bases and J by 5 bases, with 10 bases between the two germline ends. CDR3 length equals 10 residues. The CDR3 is CAGGQDEQYF. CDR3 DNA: TGTGCCGGGGGCCAGGACGAGCAGTACTTC.

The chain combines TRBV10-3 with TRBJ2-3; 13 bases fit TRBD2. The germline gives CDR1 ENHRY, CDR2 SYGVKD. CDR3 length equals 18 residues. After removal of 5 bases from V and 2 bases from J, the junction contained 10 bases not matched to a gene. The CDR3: CAISCKTSGGFSTDTQYF. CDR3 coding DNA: TGTGCCATCAGTTGCAAGACTAGCGGGGGGTTCTCCACAGATACGCAGTATTTT.

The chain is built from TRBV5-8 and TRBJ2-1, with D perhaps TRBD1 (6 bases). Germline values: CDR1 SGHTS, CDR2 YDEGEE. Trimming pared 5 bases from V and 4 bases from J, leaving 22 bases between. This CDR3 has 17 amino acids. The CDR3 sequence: CASRQGDTQRGYNEQFF. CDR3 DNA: TGTGCCAGCAGACAAGGGGACACACAAAGAGGGTACAATGAGCAGTTCTTC.

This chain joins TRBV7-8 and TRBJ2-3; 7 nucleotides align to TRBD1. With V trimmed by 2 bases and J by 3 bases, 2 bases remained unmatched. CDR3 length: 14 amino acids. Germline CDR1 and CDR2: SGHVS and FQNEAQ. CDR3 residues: CASSLNRGTDTQYF. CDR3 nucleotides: TGTGCCAGCAGCTTAAACAGGGGAACAGATACGCAGTATTTT.

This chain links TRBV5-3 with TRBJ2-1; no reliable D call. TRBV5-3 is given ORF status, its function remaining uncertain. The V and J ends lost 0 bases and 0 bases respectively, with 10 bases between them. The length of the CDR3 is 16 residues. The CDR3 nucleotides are TGTGCCAGAAGCTTGGGAAGGGCTAGCTCCTACAATGAGCAGTTCTTC. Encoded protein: CARSLGRASSYNEQFF.

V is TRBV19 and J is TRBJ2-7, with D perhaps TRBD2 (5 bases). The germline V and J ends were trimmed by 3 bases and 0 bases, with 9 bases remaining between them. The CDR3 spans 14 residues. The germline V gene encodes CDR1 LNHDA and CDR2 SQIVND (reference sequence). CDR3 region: CASSMAGLSYEQYF. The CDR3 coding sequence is TGTGCCAGTAGTATGGCGGGCCTCTCCTACGAGCAGTACTTC. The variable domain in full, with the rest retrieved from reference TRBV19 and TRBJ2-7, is DGGITQSPKYLFRKEGQNVTLSCEQNLNHDAMYWYRQDPGQGLRLIYYSQIVNDFQKGDIAEGYSVSREKKESFPLTVTSAQKNPTAFYLCASSMAGLSYEQYFGPGTRLTVT.

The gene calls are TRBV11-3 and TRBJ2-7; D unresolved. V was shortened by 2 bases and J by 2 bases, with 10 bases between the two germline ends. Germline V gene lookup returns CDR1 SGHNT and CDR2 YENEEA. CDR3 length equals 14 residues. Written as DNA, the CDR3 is TGTGCCAGCAGCTTAAGAGGCCTAGCCTACGAGCAGTACTTC. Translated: CASSLRGLAYEQYF.

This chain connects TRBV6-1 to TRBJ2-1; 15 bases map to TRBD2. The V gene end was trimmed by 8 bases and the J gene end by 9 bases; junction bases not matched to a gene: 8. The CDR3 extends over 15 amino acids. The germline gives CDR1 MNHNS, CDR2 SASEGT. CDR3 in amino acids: CASAWTSGRAFEQFF. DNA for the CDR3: TGTGCCAGCGCTTGGACTAGCGGGAGGGCCTTTGAGCAGTTCTTC.

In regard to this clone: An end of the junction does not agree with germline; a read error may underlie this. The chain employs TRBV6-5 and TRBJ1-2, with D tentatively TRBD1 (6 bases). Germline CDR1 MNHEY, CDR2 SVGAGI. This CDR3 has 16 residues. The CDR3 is CASSNSQGKPAYGYTF. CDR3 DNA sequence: TGTGCCAGCAGTAACTCGCAGGGGAAGCCCGCCTATGGCTACACCTTC.

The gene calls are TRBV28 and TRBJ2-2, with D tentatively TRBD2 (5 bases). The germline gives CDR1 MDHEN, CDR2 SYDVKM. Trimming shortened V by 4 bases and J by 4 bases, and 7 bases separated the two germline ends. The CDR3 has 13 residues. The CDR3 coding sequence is TGTGCCAGCAGTTACGCGGGCACCGGGGAGCTGTTTTTT. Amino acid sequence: CASSYAGTGELFF.

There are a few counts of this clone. The CDR3 region has the DNA TGTGCCAGCAGTCCACGGACGGAAGCCTACGAGCAGTACTTC. This encodes CASSPRTEAYEQYF. The chain carries TRBV28 and TRBJ2-7; D uncertain. Germline V gene lookup returns CDR1 MDHEN and CDR2 SYDVKM. Trimming shortened V by 5 bases and J by 2 bases, and 13 bases separated the two germline ends. This CDR3 is 14 amino acids long.

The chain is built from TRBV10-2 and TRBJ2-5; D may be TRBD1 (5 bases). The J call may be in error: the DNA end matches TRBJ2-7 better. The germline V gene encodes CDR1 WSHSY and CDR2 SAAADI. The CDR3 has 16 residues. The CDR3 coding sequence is TGCGCCAGCAATCCCCGAATCGACAGAAGCTCCTACGAGCAGTACTTC. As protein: CASNPRIDRSSYEQYF.

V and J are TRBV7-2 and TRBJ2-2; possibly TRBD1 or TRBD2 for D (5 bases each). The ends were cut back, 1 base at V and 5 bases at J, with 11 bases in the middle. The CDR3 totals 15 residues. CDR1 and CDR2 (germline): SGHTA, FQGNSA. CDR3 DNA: TGTGCCAGCAGCTTAGTGGGACGGACGACCGGGGAGCTGTTTTTT. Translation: CASSLVGRTTGELFF.

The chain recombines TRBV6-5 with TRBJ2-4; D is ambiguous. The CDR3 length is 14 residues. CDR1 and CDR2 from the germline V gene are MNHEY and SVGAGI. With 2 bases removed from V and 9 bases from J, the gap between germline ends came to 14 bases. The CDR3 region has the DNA TGTGCCAGCAGTTACGGTGGGCCCGCGTCCATTCAGTACTTC. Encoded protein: CASSYGGPASIQYF.

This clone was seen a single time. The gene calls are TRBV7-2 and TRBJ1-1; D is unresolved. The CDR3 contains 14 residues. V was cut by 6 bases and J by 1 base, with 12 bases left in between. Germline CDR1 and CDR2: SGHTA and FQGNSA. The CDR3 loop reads CASSFKTWNTEAFF. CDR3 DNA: TGTGCCAGCAGTTTTAAGACTTGGAACACTGAAGCTTTCTTT.

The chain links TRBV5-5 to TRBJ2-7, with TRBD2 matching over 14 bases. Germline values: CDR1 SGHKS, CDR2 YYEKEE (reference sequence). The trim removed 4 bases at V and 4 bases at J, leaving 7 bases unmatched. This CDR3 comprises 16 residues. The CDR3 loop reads CASSRGLAGARYEQYF. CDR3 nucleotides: TGTGCCAGCAGCCGGGGACTAGCGGGAGCCCGGTACGAGCAGTACTTC.

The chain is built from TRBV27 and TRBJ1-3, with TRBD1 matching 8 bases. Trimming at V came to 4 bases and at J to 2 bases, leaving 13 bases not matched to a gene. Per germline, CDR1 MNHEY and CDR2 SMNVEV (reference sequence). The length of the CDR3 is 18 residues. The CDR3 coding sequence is TGTGCCAGCAGTTCAGGTCCCCCCGCCAGGGGGCCTGGAAACACCATATATTTT. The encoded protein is CASSSGPPARGPGNTIYF.

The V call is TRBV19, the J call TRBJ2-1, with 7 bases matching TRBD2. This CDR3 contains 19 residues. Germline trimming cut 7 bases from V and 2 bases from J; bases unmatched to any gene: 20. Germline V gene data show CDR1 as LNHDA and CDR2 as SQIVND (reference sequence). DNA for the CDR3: TGTGCCAGTACCCCCTGCGTACATAGCGGGCGGTTGCCCTACAATGAGCAGTTCTTC. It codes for CASTPCVHSGRLPYNEQFF.

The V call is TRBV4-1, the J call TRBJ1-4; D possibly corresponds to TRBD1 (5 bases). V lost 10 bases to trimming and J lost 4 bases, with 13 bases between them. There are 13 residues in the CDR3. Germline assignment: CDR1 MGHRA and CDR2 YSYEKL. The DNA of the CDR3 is TGCGCCACCTCGGGACCTTTTAATGAAAAACTGTTTTTT. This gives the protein CATSGPFNEKLFF.

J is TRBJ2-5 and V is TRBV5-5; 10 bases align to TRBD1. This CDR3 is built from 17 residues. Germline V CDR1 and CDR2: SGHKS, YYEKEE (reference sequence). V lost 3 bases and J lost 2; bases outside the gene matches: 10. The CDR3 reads CASSSKDADRGQETQYF. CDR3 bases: TGTGCCAGCAGCTCGAAAGACGCGGACAGGGGGCAAGAGACCCAGTACTTC.

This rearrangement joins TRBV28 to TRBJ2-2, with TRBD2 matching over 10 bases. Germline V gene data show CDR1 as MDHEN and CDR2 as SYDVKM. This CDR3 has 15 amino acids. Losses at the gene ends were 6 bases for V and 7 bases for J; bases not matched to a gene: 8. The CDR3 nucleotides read TGTGCCAGCAGGCCTCTAGCGGGAGTGATCGGGGAGCTGTTTTTT. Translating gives CASRPLAGVIGELFF.

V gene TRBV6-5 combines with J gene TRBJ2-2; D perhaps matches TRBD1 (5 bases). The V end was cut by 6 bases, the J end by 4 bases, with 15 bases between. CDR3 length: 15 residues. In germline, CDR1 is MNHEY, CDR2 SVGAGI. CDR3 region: CASSHNDRPTGELFF. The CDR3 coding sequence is TGTGCCAGCAGCCACAACGACAGACCCACCGGGGAGCTGTTTTTT.

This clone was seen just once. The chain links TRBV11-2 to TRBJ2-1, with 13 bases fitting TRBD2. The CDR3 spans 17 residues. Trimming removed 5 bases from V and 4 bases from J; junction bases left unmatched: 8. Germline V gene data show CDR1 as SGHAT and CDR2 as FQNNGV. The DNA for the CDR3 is TGTGCCAGCAGCCCCAAAGGGGGACTAGCGGGATACAATGAGCAGTTCTTC. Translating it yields CASSPKGGLAGYNEQFF.

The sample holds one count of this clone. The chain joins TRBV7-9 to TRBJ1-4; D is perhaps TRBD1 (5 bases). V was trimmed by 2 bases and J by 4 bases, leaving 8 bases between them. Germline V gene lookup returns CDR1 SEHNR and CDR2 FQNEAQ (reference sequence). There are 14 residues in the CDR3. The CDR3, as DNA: TGTGCCAGCAGCTTAACAGGACTTAATGAAAAACTGTTTTTT. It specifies CASSLTGLNEKLFF.

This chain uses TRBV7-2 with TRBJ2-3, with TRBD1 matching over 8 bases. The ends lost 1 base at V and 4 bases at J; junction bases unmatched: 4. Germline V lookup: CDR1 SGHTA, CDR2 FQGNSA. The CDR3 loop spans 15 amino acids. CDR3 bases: TGTGCCAGCAGCTTAGGCGGACAGGGCGCAGATACGCAGTATTTT. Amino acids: CASSLGGQGADTQYF.

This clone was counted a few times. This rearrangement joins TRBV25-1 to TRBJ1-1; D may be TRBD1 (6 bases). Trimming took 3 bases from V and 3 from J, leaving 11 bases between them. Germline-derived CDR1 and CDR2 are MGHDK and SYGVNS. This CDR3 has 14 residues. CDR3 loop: CASSDQGWDTEAFF. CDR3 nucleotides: TGTGCCAGCAGTGATCAGGGGTGGGACACTGAAGCTTTCTTT.

The CDR3 sequence is CASSQDAGYMNTEAFF. CDR3 nucleotides: TGTGCCAGCAGCCAAGACGCAGGGTACATGAACACTGAAGCTTTCTTT. The chain is built from TRBV14 and TRBJ1-1, with a tentative D call TRBD1 (5 bases). The CDR3 covers 16 residues. Germline V gene sequence: CDR1 SGHDN, CDR2 FVKESK. V gave up 0 bases and J gave up 0 bases, with 11 bases separating them.